The 13 T cell receptor beta chains presented below share a single source sample, sequenced in a study of blood T cells in healthy people across ages. The second PCR ran roughly 6 to 12 cycles with a sample-barcoded 5' primer and J-beta primers. TCRdb recomputed calls from the 5' RACE reads with MiXCR, one row per CDR3 protein. The sample lists roughly 1,300,000 distinct CDR3 sequences, around 59% occurring once. Input material: blood. The source is a man aged 18-30 years in good health.

The V and J genes are TRBV21-1 and TRBJ2-1. TRBV21-1 is labeled a pseudogene. This CDR3 comprises 15 residues. The CDR3 loop reads CASSKGRFSYNEQFF. The CDR3 bases are TGTGCCAGCAGCAAAGGGCGGTTCTCCTACAATGAGCAGTTCTTC.

The rearrangement joins TRBV29-1 to TRBJ2-1; 7 nucleotides agree with TRBD2. Germline loops: CDR1 SQVTM, CDR2 ANQGSEA. V gave up 7 bases and J gave up 10 bases; unmatched junction bases: 7. This CDR3 is 11 amino acids long. CDR3 in amino acids: CSAEREVEQFF. CDR3 DNA sequence: TGCAGCGCCGAACGGGAGGTAGAGCAGTTCTTC.

The gene calls are TRBV6-6 and TRBJ1-1; 8 bases are a match to TRBD1. V shed 0 bases, J shed 5 bases, and the junction held 2 bases outside the gene matches. CDR1 MNHNY and CDR2 SVGAGI come from the germline V gene (reference sequence). The CDR3 is 14 residues long. The CDR3 coding sequence is TGTGCCAGCAGTTACTCGGACAGGGTAACTGAAGCTTTCTTT. Translating it yields CASSYSDRVTEAFF.

The V gene is TRBV24-1, the J gene TRBJ2-1; TRBD2 might be the D (6 bases). This CDR3 is built from 17 residues. The germline V gene encodes CDR1 KGHDR and CDR2 SFDVKD. V lost 7 bases and J lost 1, with 19 bases in between. This chain's CDR3 is CATRRQIWGRSYNEQFF. The CDR3 bases are TGTGCCACCAGGAGACAAATTTGGGGGAGGTCCTACAATGAGCAGTTCTTC.

This clonotype showed up just once. The rearrangement links TRBV10-2 to TRBJ2-5; possibly TRBD1 for D (6 bases). The CDR3 totals 16 residues. Trimming stripped 0 bases from V and 11 bases from J, with 22 bases between. CDR1 is WSHSY and CDR2 is SAAADI in the germline V gene. CDR3 sequence reads: CASSESGEDRTNEQYF. The CDR3 DNA sequence: TGCGCCAGCAGTGAGTCGGGAGAAGACAGGACCAATGAGCAGTACTTC.

This clonotype was observed a handful of times. The V call is TRBV29-1, the J call TRBJ2-5; weak D call: TRBD1 (7 bases). The germline V and J ends were trimmed by 0 bases and 4 bases, with 15 bases remaining between them. Germline V gene lookup returns CDR1 SQVTM and CDR2 ANQGSEA. The CDR3 contains 15 residues. This CDR3 reads CSVEDPRRGAETQYF. Written as DNA, the CDR3 is TGCAGCGTTGAAGATCCGCGCAGGGGGGCAGAGACCCAGTACTTC.

The chain is built from TRBV6-1 and TRBJ2-3; 9 nucleotides agree with TRBD1. The CDR3 has 16 residues. Germline-derived CDR1 and CDR2 are MNHNS and SASEGT. V lost 1 base, J lost 4 bases, and 6 bases stayed unmatched. The CDR3 DNA reads TGTGCCAGCAGTGAAGGGGACAGGGTCTGGTCAGATACGCAGTATTTT. Protein product: CASSEGDRVWSDTQYF.

The rearrangement joins TRBV15 to TRBJ2-5; D is undetermined. The J call may be incorrect, as the DNA end agrees better with TRBJ2-7. The CDR3 is 11 amino acids. Germline V gives CDR1 LNHNV, CDR2 YYDKDF (reference sequence). For the CDR3, the DNA is TGTGCCACCACAGACGGGTACGAGCAGTACTTC. Protein product: CATTDGYEQYF.

The V call is TRBV7-7, the J call TRBJ2-1, with 15 bases fitting TRBD2. Trimming at V came to 4 bases and at J to 6 bases, leaving 4 bases not matched to a gene. This CDR3 has 16 amino acids. Germline CDR1 and CDR2: SSHAT and FNYEAQ (reference sequence). CDR3 region: CASSSGLAGGVNEQFF. The CDR3 DNA reads TGTGCCAGCAGCTCGGGACTAGCGGGAGGAGTCAATGAGCAGTTCTTC.

The chain couples TRBV2 to TRBJ1-5; D is unresolved. The CDR3 runs 15 residues. V was pared by 4 bases and J by 3 bases, with 13 bases between. Germline V lookup: CDR1 SNHLY, CDR2 FYNNEI. CDR3 DNA sequence: TGTGCCAGCAGTGTTAATCGGCCTTCCAATCAGCCCCAGCATTTT. It is translated as CASSVNRPSNQPQHF.

The V and J genes are TRBV7-9 and TRBJ1-5; D gene unclear. CDR1 SEHNR and CDR2 FQNEAQ come from the germline V gene (reference sequence). Trimming stripped 5 bases from V and 3 bases from J, with 11 bases between. This CDR3 contains 14 residues. The CDR3, as DNA: TGTGCCAGCAGCGTAGGAGGGTACAATCAGCCCCAGCATTTT. Translated: CASSVGGYNQPQHF.

This clonotype was counted only a few times. This chain links TRBV7-8 with TRBJ2-3; D is perhaps TRBD1 (5 bases). CDR1 is SGHVS and CDR2 is FQNEAQ in the germline V gene. Trimming took off 1 base at V and 0 bases at J, with 11 bases between the two ends. The CDR3 is 16 amino acids. CDR3 coding DNA: TGTGCCAGCAGCTTAGGAACAGGCTCTAGCACAGATACGCAGTATTTT. Translating it yields CASSLGTGSSTDTQYF.

This clonotype has a single count. The gene calls are TRBV20-1 and TRBJ1-5; perhaps TRBD1 as D (5 bases). The CDR3 length is 13 residues. Trimming took 1 base from V and 5 from J, leaving 9 bases between them. Germline V CDR1 and CDR2: DFQATT, SNEGSKA (reference sequence). CDR3 DNA: TGCAGTGCTAGAGTGGGGGGTCATCAGCCCCAGCATTTT. Amino acids: CSARVGGHQPQHF.